This TCR beta chain was sequenced during a study of CD8+ T cells in alopecia areata. Background on the study: Each day, treated patients took oral tofacitinib twice, at 5 to 10 mg per dose. People stayed on tofacitinib for 6 to 18 months, then stopped the drug for 6 months.

Comment on this clone: This sample includes further DNA sequences coding for the same CDR3.

As for treatment: oral pan-JAK inhibitor, 5-10 mg twice daily. PBMC-derived CD4+ and CD8+ T cells were sorted. Extracted RNA was reverse transcribed, and the resulting cDNA served as sequencing template. Sequencing used immunoSEQ multiplex PCR; TCRdb keeps in-frame clones, though not all of them. This sample has more than 90,000 clones, with less than 75% found just once. Sequenced material: CD8+ T cells sorted from blood, taken at week 24, from a patient treated with tofacitinib. This receptor was identified in a human donor with alopecia areata.

This chain's CDR3 is CASSLGVSNQPQHF. CDR3 DNA sequence: TGTGCCAGCAGCTTAGGGGTAAGCAATCAGCCCCAGCATTTT. The genes are TRBV5-6 and TRBJ1-5; maybe TRBD1 (5 bases). The V gene's germline CDR1 is SGHDT and CDR2 YYEEEE. Between the trimmed V and J ends, which lost 2 bases and 1 base, there was a span of 7 bases. The CDR3 is 14 amino acids.